The 8 T cell receptor beta chains listed next were all sequenced from one sample in a study of shared clonotypes between healthy human individuals. Assay used: immunoSEQ multiplex PCR; TCRdb lists only in-frame clones, some missing. Of approximately 2.5 million clones in the sample, over 85% are singletons; the top ten hold 0.14%. The specimen was naive CD4+ T cells sorted from blood. The subset is: CD45RA+ positively selected. These TCRs come from a man aged 18 to 29 in good health.

The rearrangement links TRBV9 to TRBJ1-6, with unresolved D. Trimming left V 1 base short and J 9 bases short, with 14 bases between. CDR1 and CDR2 from the germline V gene are SGDLS and YYNGEE. This CDR3 is built from 15 residues. CDR3 sequence (DNA): TGTGCCAGCAGCGTAACCGGAAACCCCCGTTCACCCCTCCACTTT. Amino acid sequence: CASSVTGNPRSPLHF.

The CDR3 nucleotides are TGTGCCATCCGGGGCCACAGGTTCGACGGGGGCATCCAAGAGACCCAGTACTTC. Protein product: CAIRGHRFDGGIQETQYF. This chain uses TRBV7-2 with TRBJ2-5; perhaps D is TRBD1 or TRBD2 (6 bases each). The CDR3 is 18 amino acids. V lost 10 bases to trimming and J lost 1 base, with 28 bases between them. The germline gives CDR1 SGHTA, CDR2 FQGNSA. Variable domain in full (rest from reference TRBV7-2 and TRBJ2-5): GAGVSQSPSNKVTEKGKDVELRCDPISGHTALYWYRQSLGQGLEFLIYFQGNSAPDKSGLPSDRFSAERTGGSVSTLTIQRTQQEDSAVYLCAIRGHRFDGGIQETQYFGPGTRLLVL.

The chain combines TRBV7-8 with TRBJ1-5; D unresolved. Germline V gene data show CDR1 as SGHVS and CDR2 as FQNEAQ. The length of the CDR3 is 17 residues. V was trimmed by 2 bases and J by 4 bases, leaving 18 bases between them. CDR3 protein: CASSLLRDTMINQPQHF. The CDR3 bases are TGTGCCAGCAGCTTATTAAGAGACACCATGATTAATCAGCCCCAGCATTTT.

V is TRBV7-2 and J is TRBJ2-5; D is undetermined. Germline V lookup: CDR1 SGHTA, CDR2 FQGNSA. The CDR3 sequence is 15 residues long. Trimming stripped 1 base from V and 5 bases from J, with 14 bases between. The CDR3 region is CASSLVLLGWETQYF. Here the CDR3 DNA reads TGTGCCAGCAGCTTAGTACTTTTGGGGTGGGAGACCCAGTACTTC.

The rearrangement links TRBV15 to TRBJ2-3, with TRBD2 matching 8 bases. This CDR3 spans 15 amino acids. Germline lookup yields CDR1 LNHNV and CDR2 YYDKDF (reference sequence). V shed 2 bases and J 6 bases; nucleotides not matched to a gene: 7. The CDR3 region is CATSRRRGVGDTQYF. CDR3 coding DNA: TGTGCCACCAGCAGACGGCGGGGGGTAGGGGATACGCAGTATTTT. The variable domain in full, with the rest retrieved from reference TRBV15 and TRBJ2-3, is DAMVIQNPRYQVTQFGKPVTLSCSQTLNHNVMYWYQQKSSQAPKLLFHYYDKDFNNEADTPDNFQSRRPNTSFCFLDIRSPGLGDTAMYLCATSRRRGVGDTQYFGPGTRLTVL.

The CDR3 bases are TGCAGCGTTGTTGACGGGACAGAGAGCTACGAGCAGTACTTC. It yields the protein CSVVDGTESYEQYF. V usage is TRBV29-1 and J usage is TRBJ2-7; TRBD1 matches at 7 bases. V trimming: 4 bases; J trimming: 3 bases; junction bases outside the gene matches: 9. From germline, CDR1 is SQVTM and CDR2 ANQGSEA. The CDR3 is made up of 14 amino acids.

The table lists this clone with a few counts. Other DNA sequences in this specimen translate into the identical CDR3. The rearrangement joins TRBV2 to TRBJ1-1; TRBD1 is a possible D gene (5 bases). Trimming stripped 7 bases from V and 0 bases from J, with 12 bases between. In germline, CDR1 is SNHLY, CDR2 FYNNEI. This CDR3 comprises 14 residues. CDR3 sequence: CASIRTQVNTEAFF. Here the CDR3 DNA reads TGTGCCAGCATAAGAACACAGGTGAACACTGAAGCTTTCTTT.

Remarks on this clone: This sample includes further DNA sequences coding for the same CDR3. The chain recombines TRBV19 with TRBJ1-6; D ambiguous. V was clipped by 5 bases and J by 0 bases, with 5 bases between them. The CDR3 loop spans 14 amino acids. Looked up from germline, CDR1 is LNHDA and CDR2 is SQIVND (reference sequence). This CDR3 is CASSSSSYNSPLHF. The CDR3 DNA reads TGTGCCAGTAGTTCCAGCTCCTATAATTCACCCCTCCACTTT.